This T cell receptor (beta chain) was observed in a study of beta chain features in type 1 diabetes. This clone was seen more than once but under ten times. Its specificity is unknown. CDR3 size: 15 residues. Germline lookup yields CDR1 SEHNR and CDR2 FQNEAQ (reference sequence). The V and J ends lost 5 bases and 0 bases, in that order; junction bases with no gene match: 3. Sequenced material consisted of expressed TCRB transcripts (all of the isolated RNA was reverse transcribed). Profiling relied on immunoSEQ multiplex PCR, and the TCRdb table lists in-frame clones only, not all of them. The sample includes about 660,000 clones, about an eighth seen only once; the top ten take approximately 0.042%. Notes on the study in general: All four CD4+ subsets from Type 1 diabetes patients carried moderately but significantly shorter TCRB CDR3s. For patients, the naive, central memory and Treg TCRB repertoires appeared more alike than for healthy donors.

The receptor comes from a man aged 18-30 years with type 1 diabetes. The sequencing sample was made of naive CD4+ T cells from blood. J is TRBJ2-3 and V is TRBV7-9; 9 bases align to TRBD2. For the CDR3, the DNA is TGTGCCAGCAGCCCTAGCGGGACTAGCACAGATACGCAGTATTTT. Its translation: CASSPSGTSTDTQYF.